This T cell receptor beta chain derives from a study of cytotoxic CD8 clonotypes in ibrutinib-treated CLL. TCR beta library input comprised roughly 2 micrograms of genomic DNA from cryopreserved PBMCs. Here immunoSEQ multiplex PCR was the method, and the copy in TCRdb shows in-frame clones only, minus some. The sample consists of about 150,000 clones, roughly three quarters of them appearing once. Note on this clone: The antigen is unknown.

Germline CDR1 reads MNHNY; CDR2 reads SVGAGI (reference sequence). Trimming removed 6 bases from V and 9 bases from J, with 12 bases in between. The CDR3 length is 11 residues. Study observations and caveats: Rising at ibrutinib response, clonality subsequently fell back toward baseline at progression. Measured clonality at baseline was greater than in age-matched healthy donors and tracked with circulating CD8+ T-cell counts.

This chain links TRBV6-6 with TRBJ2-7; D call uncertain. Sample: PBMCs, taken after 24 months of ibrutinib treatment. The sequence derives from a human donor with chronic lymphocytic leukemia. Written as DNA, the CDR3 is TGTGCCAGCAGCCCCGGTGTGTGGCAGTACTTC. This sequence encodes CASSPGVWQYF.